This T cell receptor (beta chain) comes out of a study of blood T cell repertoires in COVID-19. About the study: Italy, Spain and the United States were the sources of the convalescent and acute COVID-19 samples.

Authors' data handling: Scientists estimated how many nucleated cells there were by amplifying reference gene primers. The data were produced by immunoSEQ multiplex PCR, yet TCRdb's version contains in-frame clones alone and is incomplete. V and J calls and clone size are those listed in that table; D and trimming were worked out from the DNA. The sample yields roughly 260,000 clones, 65% to 90% seen once. This TCR came from a woman in her seventies with acute or convalescent COVID-19. Sequences were obtained from peripheral blood.

CDR3 region: CASSYLGAAEQFF. The CDR3 DNA reads as TGTGCCAGCAGTTACTTAGGGGCCGCTGAGCAGTTCTTC. The rearrangement uses TRBV6-2 or TRBV6-3 and TRBJ2-1; the D gene is possibly TRBD1 (5 bases). Germline lookup yields CDR1 MNHEY and CDR2 SVGEGT. The CDR3 covers 13 residues. Trimming stripped 1 base from V and 9 bases from J, with 10 bases between.